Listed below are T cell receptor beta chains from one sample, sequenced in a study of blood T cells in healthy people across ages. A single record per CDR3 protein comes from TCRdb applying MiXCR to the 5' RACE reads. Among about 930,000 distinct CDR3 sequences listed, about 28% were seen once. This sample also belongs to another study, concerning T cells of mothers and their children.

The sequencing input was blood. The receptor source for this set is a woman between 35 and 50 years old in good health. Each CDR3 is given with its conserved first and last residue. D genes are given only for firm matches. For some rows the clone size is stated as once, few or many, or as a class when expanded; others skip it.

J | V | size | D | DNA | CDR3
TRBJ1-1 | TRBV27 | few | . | TGTGCCAGCAGTCCTCGGATGGGTGAAGCTTTCTTT | CASSPRMGEAFF
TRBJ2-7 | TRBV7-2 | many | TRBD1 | TGTGCCAGCAGCTTAGGCTTGCAGGGGGCGATGGGGGAGCAGTACTTC | CASSLGLQGAMGEQYF
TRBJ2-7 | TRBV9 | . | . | TGTGCCAGCAGCGTAGGGCTCGGGGCGGAGGCCTACAATGAGCAGTACTTC | CASSVGLGAEAYNEQYF
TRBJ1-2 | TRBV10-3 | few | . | TGTGCCATCAGTGAGAGGAACGGCGGCTATGGCTACACCTTC | CAISERNGGYGYTF
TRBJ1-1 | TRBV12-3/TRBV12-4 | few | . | TGTGCCAGCAGCCGATCGGGGGGGGCCTGGACTGAAGCTTTCTTT | CASSRSGGAWTEAFF
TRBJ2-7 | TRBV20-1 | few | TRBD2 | TGCAGTGCTAGAGATCCCGAGACTAGCGGGTCCTACGAGCAGTACTTC | CSARDPETSGSYEQYF
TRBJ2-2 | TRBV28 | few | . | TGTGCCAGCAGTTACCCCGGACAACCCGGGGAGCTGTTTTTT | CASSYPGQPGELFF
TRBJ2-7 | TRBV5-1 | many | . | TGCGCCAGCAGCTCCTGGGGCCGCTACGAGCAGTACTTC | CASSSWGRYEQYF
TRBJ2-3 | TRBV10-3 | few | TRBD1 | TGTGCCATCAGTGGGCAAGGACAGGTCCAGGGTACGCAGTATTTT | CAISGQGQVQGTQYF
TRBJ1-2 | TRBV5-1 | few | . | TGCGCCAGCAGCTTGGTAGGGTATGGATACTATGGCTACACCTTC | CASSLVGYGYYGYTF
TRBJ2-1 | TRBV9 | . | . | TGTGTCAGCAGCGTAGGGGGGGCCGGAGAGCAGTTCTTC | CVSSVGGAGEQFF
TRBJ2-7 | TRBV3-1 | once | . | TGTGCCAGCAGCCAAAGTCAGGGGCTCTACGAGCAGTACTTC | CASSQSQGLYEQYF
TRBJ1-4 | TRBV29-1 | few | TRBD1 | TGCAGCGTCTGCCGGGACAGGGGGTCTAATGAAAAACTGTTTTTT | CSVCRDRGSNEKLFF
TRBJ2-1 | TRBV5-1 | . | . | TGCGCCAGCAGCTTGGCTGCGGGGGCGATGGATGAGCAGTTCTTC | CASSLAAGAMDEQFF
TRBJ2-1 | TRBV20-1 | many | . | TGCAGTGCTAGAGGTCCCGGGACGCGAGAAGGGCAGTTCTTC | CSARGPGTREGQFF
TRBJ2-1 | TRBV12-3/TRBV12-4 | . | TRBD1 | TGTGCCAGCAGTCTAGACAGGGGACCCTACAATGGGCAGTTCTTC | CASSLDRGPYNGQFF
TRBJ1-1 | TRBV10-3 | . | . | TGTGCCATACGCGCATGGAACACTGAAGCTTTCTTT | CAIRAWNTEAFF
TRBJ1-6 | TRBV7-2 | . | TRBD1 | TGTGCCAGCAAGAACAGGGGGCTGAATTCACCCCTCCACTTT | CASKNRGLNSPLHF
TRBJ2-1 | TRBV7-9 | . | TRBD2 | TGTGCCAGCAGCTTAGGACTAGCGGGGTTTAATGAGCAGTTCTTC | CASSLGLAGFNEQFF
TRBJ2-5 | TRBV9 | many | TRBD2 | TGTGCCAGCAGCGTAGCCGGGGGACTAAAAGAGACCCAGTACTTC | CASSVAGGLKETQYF
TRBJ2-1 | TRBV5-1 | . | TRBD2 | TGCGCCAGCAGCTTGGCTGGCGGGAGTCACAATGAGCAGTTCTTC | CASSLAGGSHNEQFF
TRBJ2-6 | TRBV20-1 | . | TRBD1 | TGCAGTGCTAGAAGACAGGGTCCTGGGGCCAACGTCCCGACTTTC | CSARRQGPGANVPTF
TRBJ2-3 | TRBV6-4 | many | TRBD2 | TGTGCCAGCAGTGCTAGCGGGGGGGCAGATACGCAGTATTTT | CASSASGGADTQYF
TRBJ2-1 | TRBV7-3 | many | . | TGTGCCAGCAGCTTTGTTGGGGGGAGAGACAATGAGCAGTTCTTC | CASSFVGGRDNEQFF
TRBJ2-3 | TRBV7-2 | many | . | TGTGCCAGCAGTAATACGCAGTATTTT | CASSNTQYF
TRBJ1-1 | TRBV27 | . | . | TGTGCCAGCAGTTTAGAATTCGGGGACACTGAAGCTTTCTTT | CASSLEFGDTEAFF
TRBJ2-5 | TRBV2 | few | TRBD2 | TGTGCCAGCGTCCCGGGGGGGGCCGCGCGCGAGACCCAGTACTTC | CASVPGGAARETQYF
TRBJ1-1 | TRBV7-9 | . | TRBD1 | TGTGCCAGCATCCGGGACAGGGCGGGGGACACTGAAGCTTTCTTT | CASIRDRAGDTEAFF
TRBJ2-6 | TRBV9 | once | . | TGTGCCAGCAGGACCTTAGGGGCCAACGTCCTGACTTTC | CASRTLGANVLTF
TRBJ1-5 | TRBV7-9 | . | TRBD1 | TGTGCCAGCAGCTTAGGGGGTTGGACAGGGCCGTATAGCAATCAGCCCCAGCATTTT | CASSLGGWTGPYSNQPQHF
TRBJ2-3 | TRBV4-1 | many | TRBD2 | TGCGCCAGCAGCCAAGGAGCGGGGGACTACACAGATACGCAGTATTTT | CASSQGAGDYTDTQYF
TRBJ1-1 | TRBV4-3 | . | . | TGCGCCAGCAGCCCCTCTAGAAAGAACACTGAAGCTTTCTTT | CASSPSRKNTEAFF
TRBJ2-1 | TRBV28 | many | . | TGTGCCAGCAGTTCAACCCTCGTCAATGAGCAGTTCTTC | CASSSTLVNEQFF
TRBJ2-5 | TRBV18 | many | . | TGTGCCAGCTCACCGCCACTGGCCGGGGTTGGCCAAGAGACCCAGTACTTC | CASSPPLAGVGQETQYF
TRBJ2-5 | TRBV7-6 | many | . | TGTGCCAGCAGCCCCCAGGCGGGAGAGACCCAGTACTTC | CASSPQAGETQYF
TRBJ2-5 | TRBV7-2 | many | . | TGTGCCAGCAGCCCCGACAGGAGGAGAGAGACCCAGTACTTC | CASSPDRRRETQYF
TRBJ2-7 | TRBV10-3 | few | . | TGTGCCATCAGTGAGAGGGACGGGCCCTACGAGCAGTACTTC | CAISERDGPYEQYF
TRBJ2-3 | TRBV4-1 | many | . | TGCGCCAGCAGCCAAGGGCCGGGCTGGAGAGATACGCAGTATTTT | CASSQGPGWRDTQYF
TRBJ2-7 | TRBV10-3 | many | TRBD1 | TGTGCCATCAGGCACCAGTTACAGGGGGACGACGAGCAGTACTTC | CAIRHQLQGDDEQYF
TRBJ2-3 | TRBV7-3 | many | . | TGTGCCAGCAGCTTAGGGGGTACGGGTACGCAGTATTTT | CASSLGGTGTQYF
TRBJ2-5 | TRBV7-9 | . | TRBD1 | TGTGCCAGCAGCTCCGGGACAGGGGGCTGGGGGCAGTACTTC | CASSSGTGGWGQYF
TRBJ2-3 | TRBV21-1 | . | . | TGTGCCAGCAGCAAACCCGTTTCCCTCACAGATACGCAGTATTTT | CASSKPVSLTDTQYF
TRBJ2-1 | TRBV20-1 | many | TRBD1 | TGCAGTGCTAGAGACGGGACAGGGGACAATGAGCAGTTCTTC | CSARDGTGDNEQFF
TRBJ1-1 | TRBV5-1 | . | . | TGCGCCAGCAGCTTGGAGTTTAGCGGGAACACTGAAGCTTTCTTT | CASSLEFSGNTEAFF
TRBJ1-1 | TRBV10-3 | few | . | TGTGCCATCGGGAGGAACACTGAAGCTTTCTTT | CAIGRNTEAFF
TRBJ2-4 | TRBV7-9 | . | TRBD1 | TGTGCCAGCAGCTACACCACAGGGGTGCTACAGATCGGGAACATTCAGTACTTC | CASSYTTGVLQIGNIQYF
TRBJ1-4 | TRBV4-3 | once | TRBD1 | TGCGCCAGCAGCCCCGGGACAGGTCGGGGTGAAAAACCGTTTTTT | CASSPGTGRGEKPFF
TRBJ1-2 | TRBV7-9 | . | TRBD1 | TGTGCCAGCAGCTTATGGGACAGGATGCCCTTTAACTATGGCTACACCTTC | CASSLWDRMPFNYGYTF
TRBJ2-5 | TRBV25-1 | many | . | TGTGCCAGCAGCCCCGGACGGCTCCAGTTAAAAGAGACCCAGTACTTC | CASSPGRLQLKETQYF
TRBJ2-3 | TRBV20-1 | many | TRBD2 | TGCAGTGCTAGCGGGGGGTCGGCGTATACGCAGTATTTT | CSASGGSAYTQYF
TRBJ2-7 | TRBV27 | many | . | TGTGCCAGCAGTCCCCCGGAACGCTCCTACGAGCAGTACTTC | CASSPPERSYEQYF
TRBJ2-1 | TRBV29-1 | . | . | TGCAGCGTTGATAAGGACATAAGCTCCTACAATGAGCAGTTCTTC | CSVDKDISSYNEQFF
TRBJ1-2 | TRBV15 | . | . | TGTGCCACCAGCAGAGATGGCACCCGCTTCGGGGGCTACACCTTC | CATSRDGTRFGGYTF
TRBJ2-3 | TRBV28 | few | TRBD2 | TGTGCCAGCAGTTACTCTGGGGCGGGGGAAGATACGCAGTATTTT | CASSYSGAGEDTQYF
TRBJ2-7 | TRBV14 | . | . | TGTGCCAGCAGACAGACGGGACGCGCTCCTGTGCAGTACTTC | CASRQTGRAPVQYF